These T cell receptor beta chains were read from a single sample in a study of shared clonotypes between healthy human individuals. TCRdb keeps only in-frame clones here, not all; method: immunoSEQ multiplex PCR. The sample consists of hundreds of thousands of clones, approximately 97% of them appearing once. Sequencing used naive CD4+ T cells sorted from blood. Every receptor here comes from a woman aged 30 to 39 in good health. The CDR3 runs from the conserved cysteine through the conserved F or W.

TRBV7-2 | CASSFDSSGSLGELFF
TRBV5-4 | CASSLVSSGNEQFF
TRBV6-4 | CASSDSMTNTQYF
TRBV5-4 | CASNQGGGTIANYGYTF
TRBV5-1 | CASSWEGAEQYF
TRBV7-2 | CASSPPRADRPYEQYF
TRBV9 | CASSVGLAEFTDTQYF
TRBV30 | CAWSARTSGSADTQYF
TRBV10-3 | CAISESGGAQETQYF
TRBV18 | CASSLGPGAYGYTF
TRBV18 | CASSPSTDTQYF
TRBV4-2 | CASSLAGIYEQYF
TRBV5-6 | CASVKRGSYNEQFF
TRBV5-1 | CASSQPREGRDTQYF
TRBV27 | CASSPTDRDRTQYF
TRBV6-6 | CASRRQGAAFF
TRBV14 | CASSQPGGLKGDYGYTF
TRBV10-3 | CAISDRYTGELFF
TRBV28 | CASSIHSGGGTEAFF
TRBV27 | CASRKNPLAASTDTQYF
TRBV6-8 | CASSGGGKGQPYEQYF
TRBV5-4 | CASSLVASGPNTGELFF